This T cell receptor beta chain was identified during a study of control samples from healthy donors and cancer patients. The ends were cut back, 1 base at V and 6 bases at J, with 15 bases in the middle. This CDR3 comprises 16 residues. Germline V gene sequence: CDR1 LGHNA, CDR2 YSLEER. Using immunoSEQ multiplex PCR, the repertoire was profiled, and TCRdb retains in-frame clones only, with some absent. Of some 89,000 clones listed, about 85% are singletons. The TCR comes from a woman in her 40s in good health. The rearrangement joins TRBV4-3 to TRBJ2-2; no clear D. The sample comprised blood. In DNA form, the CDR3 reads TGCGCCAGCAGCCAAGTACCCTACAGAGGACCCGGGGAGCTGTTTTTT. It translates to CASSQVPYRGPGELFF.